This record looks at one T cell receptor (beta chain) sequence and its context. Naive CD8 populations comprised CD45RO-negative cells positively selected for CCR7, excluding terminally differentiated effector memory CD45RA+ cells. CDR1 is SGDLS and CDR2 is YYNGEE in the germline V gene. This CDR3 has 15 residues. V was pared by 0 bases and J by 1 base, with 11 bases between. TCRdb keeps only in-frame clones here, not all; method: immunoSEQ multiplex PCR. The sample contains approximately 600,000 clones, approximately 95% of which appear only once. This specimen comes from a study of shared clonotypes between healthy human individuals.

This TCR was sampled from a woman aged 25 to 39 in good health. Sequencing used naive CD8+ T cells sorted from blood. The V call is TRBV9, the J call TRBJ2-7; D may be TRBD1 or TRBD2 (5 bases each). The CDR3 reads CASSVGGTKSYEQYF. CDR3 in DNA: TGTGCCAGCAGCGTAGGAGGGACGAAGTCCTACGAGCAGTACTTC.